This T cell receptor (beta chain) is from a study of blood T cell repertoires in COVID-19. About the study: The study drew acute and convalescent COVID-19 samples from the United States, Italy and Spain. T cells, B-cell-depleted T cells, or PBMCs supplied cDNA or gDNA.

Methods used by the authors: Amplification from reference gene primers served as the basis for estimated nucleated cell counts. Only in-frame clones appear in the TCRdb table, and some are missing; sequencing was by immunoSEQ multiplex PCR. V, J and clone size are taken as reported in that table, and D and trimming were inferred from the DNA itself. The repertoire holds about 280,000 clones, with around 86% as singletons. Sequencing used peripheral blood. This clonotype was obtained from a woman aged 25-40 years who had recovered from COVID-19.

The CDR3 spells CSATSQETQYF. CDR3 DNA: TGCAGTGCTACTTCTCAAGAGACCCAGTACTTC. V is TRBV20-1 and J is TRBJ2-5; D call uncertain. Germline V gene lookup returns CDR1 DFQATT and CDR2 SNEGSKA (reference sequence). Trimming cost V 4 bases and J 2 bases, with 5 bases left between them. The length of the CDR3 is 11 residues.